The clone carrying this T cell receptor (beta chain) was found many times. Unique molecular identifiers featured in how the TCRbeta library was prepared. TCRdb used MiXCR to reprocess the PCR reads, holding one entry per CDR3 protein. The sample shows about 640,000 distinct CDR3 sequences, 16% of them seen only once. This record belongs to a study of T-cell reconstitution after alpha-beta-depleted transplantation in children. Per germline, CDR1 DFQATT and CDR2 SNEGSKA (reference sequence). V shed 0 bases and J 8 bases; nucleotides not matched to a gene: 4. This CDR3 spans 13 amino acids. V is TRBV20-1 and J is TRBJ1-2, with 9 bases that match TRBD1. The TCR was taken from a human donor who donated a stem cell graft to a child with acute myeloid leukemia. The source material was PBMCs from the stem cell graft donor, sampled from the stem cell graft. DNA for the CDR3: TGCAGTGCTAGAGAAGACAGGGGGAGAGGCTACACCTTC. Protein sequence: CSAREDRGRGYTF.